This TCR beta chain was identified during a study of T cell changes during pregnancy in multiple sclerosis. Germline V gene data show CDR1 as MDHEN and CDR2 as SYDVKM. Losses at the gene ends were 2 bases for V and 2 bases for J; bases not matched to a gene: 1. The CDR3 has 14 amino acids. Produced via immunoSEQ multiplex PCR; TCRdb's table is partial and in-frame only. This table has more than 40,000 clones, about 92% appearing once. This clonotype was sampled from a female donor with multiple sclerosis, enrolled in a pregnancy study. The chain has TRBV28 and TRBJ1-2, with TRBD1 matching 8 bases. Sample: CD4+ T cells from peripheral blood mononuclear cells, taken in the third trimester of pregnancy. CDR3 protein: CASSLPGGNYGYTF. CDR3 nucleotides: TGTGCCAGCAGTTTACCAGGGGGCAACTATGGCTACACCTTC.